These 27 T cell receptor beta chains share one sample of origin, sequenced in a study of T-cell reconstitution after alpha-beta-depleted transplantation in children (dated by TCRdb to 2016 to 2017). The library was produced with PCR. The run used an Illumina HiSeq 2500. Molecular barcoding was employed in the preparation of TCR libraries, with unique molecular identifiers being used to normalize TCRbeta repertoire quantification. TCRdb passed the public sequencing reads through fastp at Q25 and MiXCR, retaining productive beta sequences. All rows with the same CDR3 protein become a single entry with the most common DNA and genes. Counted in this sample were 200,000 to 300,000 distinct CDR3 sequences; roughly a quarter of them appeared once. Clones ranked in the top ten supply about 5% of the sample. This specimen's treatment or condition label, per the study, means: allogeneic hematopoietic cell transplantation with graft depleted of TCRalphabeta T cells and CD19 B cells.

The sequencing here drew on PBMCs, mostly from graft donor cells, taken 360 days after TCRalphabeta/CD19-depleted stem cell transplant. Receptors originate from a female patient aged 2-10 years who had a stem cell transplant for congenital amegakaryocytic thrombocytopenia, so the T cells may come from the graft donor.

The rearrangement links TRBV20-1 to TRBJ2-7; D gene uncertain. The CDR3 sequence is 10 residues long. The V end was cut by 3 bases, the J end by 6 bases, with 6 bases between. The germline CDR1 and CDR2 sequences are DFQATT and SNEGSKA (reference sequence). This CDR3 reads CSASGFEQYF. The CDR3 coding sequence is TGCAGTGCTAGCGGGTTCGAGCAGTACTTC.

V and J are TRBV12-5 and TRBJ2-3; D not certain. CDR1 and CDR2 (germline): LGHNT, FRNRAP. This CDR3 comprises 13 residues. Trimming took 2 bases from V and 2 from J, leaving 5 bases between them. CDR3: CASGLQYTDTQYF. The CDR3 DNA reads as TGTGCTAGTGGTTTGCAGTACACAGATACGCAGTATTTT. The variable domain in full, with the rest retrieved from reference TRBV12-5 and TRBJ2-3, is DARVTQTPRHKVTEMGQEVTMRCQPILGHNTVFWYRQTMMQGLELLAYFRNRAPLDDSGMPKDRFSAEMPDATLATLKIQPSEPRDSAVYFCASGLQYTDTQYFGPGTRLTVL.

V usage is TRBV10-3 and J usage is TRBJ2-5, with a possible D match to TRBD1 (5 bases). Germline V gives CDR1 ENHRY, CDR2 SYGVKD. This CDR3 comprises 13 residues. Trimming cost V 6 bases and J 0 bases, with 8 bases left between them. Written as DNA, the CDR3 is TGTGCCATCAGGACAGAGTACCAAGAGACCCAGTACTTC. The encoded protein is CAIRTEYQETQYF.

This rearrangement joins TRBV24-1 to TRBJ2-3; either TRBD1 or TRBD2 may fit D (5 bases each). Germline V gene sequence: CDR1 KGHDR, CDR2 SFDVKD. This CDR3 contains 16 residues. V was shortened by 1 base and J by 0 bases, with 10 bases between the two germline ends. The CDR3 nucleotides are TGTGCCACCAGTGATTTTACTCGGGACAGCACAGATACGCAGTATTTT. It translates to CATSDFTRDSTDTQYF.

This clonotype has ten or more counts. The V call is TRBV10-3, the J call TRBJ2-3; D gene uncertain. The CDR3 runs 13 residues. V lost 3 bases, J lost 0 bases, and 4 bases lay in between. From germline, CDR1 is ENHRY and CDR2 SYGVKD. Here the CDR3 reads CAISDGSTDTQYF. As DNA, the CDR3 is TGTGCCATCAGTGATGGCAGCACAGATACGCAGTATTTT.

J is TRBJ2-3 and V is TRBV7-6; 8 nucleotides line up with TRBD1. Germline CDR1 SGHVS, CDR2 FNYEAQ. Trimming removed 1 base from V and 6 bases from J; junction bases left unmatched: 9. The CDR3 has 16 residues. The CDR3 loop reads CASSLDGQGSMDTQYF. DNA of the CDR3: TGTGCCAGCAGCTTAGACGGACAGGGAAGTATGGATACGCAGTATTTT. Filled out from reference TRBV7-6 and TRBJ2-3, the complete variable domain reads GAGVSQSPRYKVTKRGQDVALRCDPISGHVSLYWYRQALGQGPEFLTYFNYEAQQDKSGLPNDRFSAERPEGSISTLTIQRTEQRDSAMYRCASSLDGQGSMDTQYFGPGTRLTVL.

The chain combines TRBV12-3 or TRBV12-4 with TRBJ1-2; 9 positions agree with TRBD1. V lost 5 bases to trimming and J lost 8 bases; unmatched junction nucleotides: 9. The length of the CDR3 is 14 residues. This CDR3 is CASSPGTGFFGYTF. CDR3 nucleotides: TGTGCCAGCAGTCCCGGGACAGGGTTTTTCGGCTACACCTTC.

The rearrangement joins TRBV29-1 to TRBJ1-2; 7 bases match TRBD1. J was trimmed by 4 bases and V by 7 bases; bases with no gene match: 9. Germline V gives CDR1 SQVTM, CDR2 ANQGSEA. The CDR3 is made up of 13 amino acids. The DNA of the CDR3 is TGCAGCGCAACGACAGGGACCCTCTATGGCTACACCTTC. Residues: CSATTGTLYGYTF.

The rearrangement uses TRBV7-6 and TRBJ2-3; perhaps TRBD2 as D (6 bases). Germline lookup yields CDR1 SGHVS and CDR2 FNYEAQ. The CDR3 runs to 16 residues. Between the trimmed V and J ends, which lost 3 bases and 4 bases, there was a span of 17 bases. The CDR3, as DNA: TGTGCCAGCAGCTTCCGTCCCGGGACTGACCCAGATACGCAGTATTTT. Its translation: CASSFRPGTDPDTQYF.

This chain connects TRBV18 to TRBJ2-7, with TRBD2 identical over 11 bases. J gave up 2 bases and V 4 bases, and 4 bases lay outside the gene matches. This CDR3 spans 15 amino acids. Germline CDR1 is KGHSH and CDR2 is LQKENI. The CDR3 bases are TGTGCCAGCTCACAAAGACTAGCGGGGACCTACGAGCAGTACTTC. It yields the protein CASSQRLAGTYEQYF.

V gene TRBV20-1 combines with J gene TRBJ2-3; the D call may be TRBD1 or TRBD2 (5 bases each). The CDR3 runs 15 residues. V shed 4 bases and J shed 2 bases, with 16 bases lying between them. Germline assignment: CDR1 DFQATT and CDR2 SNEGSKA (reference sequence). The CDR3 is CSATGRGRPTDTQYF. The CDR3 nucleotides read TGCAGTGCTACGGGACGGGGAAGACCCACAGATACGCAGTATTTT.

This clonotype was recorded a few times. The chain uses TRBV12-3 or TRBV12-4 and TRBJ1-2; TRBD1 aligns across 7 bases. The CDR3 has 13 residues. V gave up 5 bases and J gave up 2 bases; unmatched junction bases: 2. The CDR3 DNA is TGTGCCAGCAGTGAGACAGGGAACTATGGCTACACCTTC. Translated, it gives CASSETGNYGYTF.

V gene TRBV27 combines with J gene TRBJ2-2; D gene ambiguous. Germline lookup yields CDR1 MNHEY and CDR2 SMNVEV (reference sequence). The CDR3 is 14 residues long. V dropped 3 bases and J dropped 6 bases, with 11 bases sitting between them. CDR3 coding DNA: TGTGCCAGCAGTTTCGGTATCAGTTCCGGGGAGCTGTTTTTT. This gives the protein CASSFGISSGELFF.

In its sample, this clonotype was seen many times. The J gene is TRBJ1-6, the V gene TRBV7-3; possible D gene TRBD1, 5 bases. Germline assignment: CDR1 SGHTA and CDR2 FQGTGA. The CDR3 is 14 residues long. V lost 2 bases and J 8 bases, leaving 10 bases between the germline ends. CDR3 nucleotide sequence: TGTGCCAGCAGCTTACGGGGGGGGTATTCACCCCTCCACTTT. Its translation is CASSLRGGYSPLHF.

This clonotype was found a few times. The chain joins TRBV20-1 to TRBJ1-2; TRBD1 agrees at 10 bases. Looked up from germline, CDR1 is DFQATT and CDR2 is SNEGSKA (reference sequence). This CDR3 has 12 amino acids. Losses at the gene ends were 8 bases for V and 8 bases for J; bases not matched to a gene: 8. The DNA for the CDR3 is TGCAGTACCCGACAGGGGGCGGACGGCTACACCTTC. Translating gives CSTRQGADGYTF.

The rearrangement uses TRBV14 and TRBJ1-1; D not certain. The CDR3 length is 15 residues. In germline, CDR1 is SGHDN, CDR2 FVKESK. The germline V and J ends were trimmed by 2 bases and 2 bases, with 12 bases remaining between them. CDR3 amino acids: CASSQSWQINTEAFF. CDR3 DNA sequence: TGTGCCAGCAGCCAAAGCTGGCAGATCAACACTGAAGCTTTCTTT.

There are a few counts of this clonotype. The chain couples TRBV4-1 to TRBJ2-7; D is unresolved. CDR1 and CDR2 (germline): MGHRA, YSYEKL. V was shortened by 1 base and J by 5 bases, with 15 bases between the two germline ends. This CDR3 is 15 amino acids long. The CDR3: CASSQVGQEGHEQYF. CDR3 in DNA: TGCGCCAGCAGCCAAGTAGGGCAGGAAGGCCACGAGCAGTACTTC.

The rearrangement uses TRBV28 and TRBJ2-1, with 10 bases that match TRBD2. J was trimmed by 4 bases and V by 4 bases; bases with no gene match: 4. This CDR3 is 15 amino acids long. Germline CDR1 is MDHEN and CDR2 is SYDVKM. The CDR3 nucleotides read TGTGCCAGCAGTTCCCGTAGCGGGGGGTACAATGAGCAGTTCTTC. As protein: CASSSRSGGYNEQFF.

The J gene is TRBJ2-7, the V gene TRBV20-1, with TRBD1 as a possible D gene (8 bases). Deletions cut 6 bases from V and 4 bases from J, with 19 bases between. CDR3 length equals 14 residues. The germline V gene has CDR1 DFQATT and CDR2 SNEGSKA (reference sequence). CDR3 sequence: CSAAQGGLIYEQYF. In nucleotides, the CDR3 is TGCAGTGCGGCACAGGGGGGGCTTATATACGAGCAGTACTTC.

The sample holds a few counts of this clonotype. This chain joins TRBV20-1 and TRBJ2-3, with 8 bases identical to TRBD2. The CDR3 extends over 13 amino acids. The V segment lost 7 bases and the J segment 0 bases; nucleotides outside the gene matches: 3. Germline V CDR1 and CDR2: DFQATT, SNEGSKA (reference sequence). The CDR3 loop is CSVIAGSTDTQYF. In DNA form, the CDR3 reads TGCAGTGTGATAGCGGGGAGCACAGATACGCAGTATTTT.

This clonotype was recorded a few times. V and J are TRBV29-1 and TRBJ2-3; D perhaps matches TRBD2 (6 bases). The CDR3 loop spans 14 amino acids. Deletions cut 7 bases from V and 5 bases from J, with 19 bases between. CDR1 SQVTM and CDR2 ANQGSEA come from the germline V gene. CDR3 loop: CSGEGGSGQDTQYF. For the CDR3, the DNA is TGCAGCGGAGAAGGAGGGTCAGGTCAAGATACGCAGTATTTT.

This clonotype has a count of ten or more. The V and J genes are TRBV12-3 or TRBV12-4 and TRBJ1-1; D unclear. This CDR3 has 15 amino acids. The V end was cut by 6 bases, the J end by 1 base, with 15 bases between. The CDR3 here is CASRDQPGQNTEAFF. The CDR3 DNA follows: TGTGCCAGCAGGGACCAACCGGGCCAGAACACTGAAGCTTTCTTT.

The chain joins TRBV4-1 to TRBJ2-2; D is perhaps TRBD2 (6 bases). CDR3 length: 15 residues. Germline V gene sequence: CDR1 MGHRA, CDR2 YSYEKL. Trimming pared 6 bases from V and 5 bases from J, leaving 16 bases between. CDR3 sequence reads: CASRGPAGKTGELFF. CDR3 nucleotide sequence: TGCGCCAGCAGGGGGCCTGCGGGAAAAACCGGGGAGCTGTTTTTT.

The chain links TRBV12-3 or TRBV12-4 to TRBJ2-7, with D uncertain. Trimming shortened V by 6 bases and J by 3 bases, and 12 bases separated the two germline ends. The CDR3 has 13 residues. DNA for the CDR3: TGTGCCAGCAGAGGGAACAGCTACTACGAGCAGTACTTC. This encodes CASRGNSYYEQYF.

The V call is TRBV6-4, the J call TRBJ2-1; 7 bases line up with TRBD2. The CDR3 has 16 residues. The trim removed 3 bases at V and 3 bases at J, leaving 8 bases unmatched. Germline assignment: CDR1 MRHNA and CDR2 SNTAGT. The CDR3 DNA sequence: TGTGCCAGCAGTGATGGTCAGCGGGACCACTACAATGAGCAGTTCTTC. It codes for CASSDGQRDHYNEQFF.

This CDR3 is CASSQEVSVTQYF. The CDR3 DNA is TGCGCCAGCAGCCAAGAGGTTAGCGTTACCCAGTACTTC. V is TRBV4-3 and J is TRBJ2-5; possibly TRBD2 for D (5 bases). The length of the CDR3 is 13 residues. V was cut by 0 bases and J by 8 bases, with 10 bases left in between. Germline values: CDR1 LGHNA, CDR2 YSLEER.

This clonotype was recorded a few times. This rearrangement joins TRBV12-3 or TRBV12-4 to TRBJ2-1; D remains ambiguous. This CDR3 contains 13 residues. Trimming shortened V by 3 bases and J by 8 bases, and 11 bases separated the two germline ends. The CDR3 coding sequence is TGTGCCAGCAGTTTTAAGGCCCTCGATGAGCAGTTCTTC. Protein sequence: CASSFKALDEQFF.